This T cell receptor (beta chain) came from a study of blood T cell repertoires in COVID-19. For the study at large: Whether acute or convalescent, the COVID-19 samples came from the United States, Italy and Spain.

In the source study's methods: Counts of nucleated cells, estimated from reference gene primer amplification, were obtained. Profiled with immunoSEQ multiplex PCR; TCRdb holds only in-frame clones, not every one. Clonal size and the V and J genes are those of that table, whereas D and trimming came from the DNA. The table records approximately 120,000 clones, about 82% of them present only once. Germline V lookup: CDR1 SEHNR, CDR2 FQNEAQ (reference sequence). The ends lost 2 bases at V and 1 base at J; junction bases unmatched: 0. The CDR3 contains 15 residues. The TCR was taken from a human donor in a cohort sampled during active COVID-19. The chain has TRBV7-9 and TRBJ2-1, with 9 bases fitting TRBD2. Sequencing was carried out using peripheral blood. This CDR3 is CASSLLAGSYNEQFF. CDR3 nucleotides: TGTGCCAGCAGCTTACTAGCGGGATCCTACAATGAGCAGTTCTTC. The whole variable domain, remainder taken from reference TRBV7-9 and TRBJ2-1, is DTGVSQNPRHKITKRGQNVTFRCDPISEHNRLYWYRQTLGQGPEFLTYFQNEAQLEKSRLLSDRFSAERPKGSFSTLEIQRTEQGDSAMYLCASSLLAGSYNEQFFGPGTRLTVL.